This T cell receptor beta chain was sequenced for a study of OX40 agonist ivuxolimab in advanced cancers. Study details: Every 2 weeks, patients got intravenous ivuxolimab at one of six dose levels (0.01-10 mg/kg). Cancers in dose escalation were hepatocellular, melanoma, renal cell and head and neck. Study-level findings and limits: Clonal expansion was seen in CD4+ and CD8+ blood T cells by week 6 at 0.1 to 3.0 mg/kg. Expanded clones tended on average to be more numerous among CD8+ T cells than CD4+.

As concerns this clone: Its antigen is unknown.

TCRdb's table, derived via immunoSEQ multiplex PCR, lists solely in-frame clones and lacks some. This sample has about 67,000 clones, with 80% found just once. V was pared by 6 bases and J by 4 bases, with 9 bases of the junction left unmatched. The CDR3 loop spans 15 amino acids. Germline V CDR1 and CDR2: MNHGY, SAAAGT. This chain links TRBV6-8 with TRBJ2-7; 10 bases line up with TRBD1. The sequencing here drew on CD4+ or CD8+ T cells sorted from blood, taken in a trial of the OX40 agonist ivuxolimab. This clonotype originated in an adult with an advanced solid tumor such as melanoma, head and neck, liver or kidney cancer. Here the CDR3 reads CASRTLRDRGYEQYF. The CDR3 DNA reads as TGTGCCAGCAGAACGCTCCGGGACAGGGGATACGAGCAGTACTTC.